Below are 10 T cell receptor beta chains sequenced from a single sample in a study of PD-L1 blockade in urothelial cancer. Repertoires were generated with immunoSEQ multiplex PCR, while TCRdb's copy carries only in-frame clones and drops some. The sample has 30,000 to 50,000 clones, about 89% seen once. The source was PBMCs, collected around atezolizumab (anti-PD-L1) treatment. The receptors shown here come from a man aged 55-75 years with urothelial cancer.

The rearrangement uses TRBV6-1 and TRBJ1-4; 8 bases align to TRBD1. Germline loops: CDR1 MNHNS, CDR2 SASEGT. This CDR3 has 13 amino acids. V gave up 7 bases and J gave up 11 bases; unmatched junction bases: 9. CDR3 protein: CASTAQGEVKLFF. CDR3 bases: TGTGCCAGCACAGCACAGGGGGAGGTTAAACTGTTTTTT.

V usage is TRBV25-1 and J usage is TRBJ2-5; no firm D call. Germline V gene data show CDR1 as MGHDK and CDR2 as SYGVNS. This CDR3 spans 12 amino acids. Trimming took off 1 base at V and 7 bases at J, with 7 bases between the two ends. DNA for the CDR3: TGTGCCAGCAGTGAATCCCCTAGGACCCAGTACTTC. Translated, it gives CASSESPRTQYF.

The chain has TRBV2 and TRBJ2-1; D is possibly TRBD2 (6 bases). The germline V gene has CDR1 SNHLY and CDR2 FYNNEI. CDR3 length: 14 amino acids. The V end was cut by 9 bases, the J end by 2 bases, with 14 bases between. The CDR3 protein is CARGGSGTYNEQFF. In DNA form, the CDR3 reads TGTGCCAGGGGTGGTAGCGGAACCTACAATGAGCAGTTCTTC.

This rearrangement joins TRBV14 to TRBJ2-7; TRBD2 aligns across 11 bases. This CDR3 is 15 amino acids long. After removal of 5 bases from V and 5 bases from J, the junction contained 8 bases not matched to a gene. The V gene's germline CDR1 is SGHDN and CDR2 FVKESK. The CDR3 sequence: CASSTLGLAAHEQYF. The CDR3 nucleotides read TGTGCCAGCAGCACCTTGGGACTAGCGGCCCACGAGCAGTACTTC.

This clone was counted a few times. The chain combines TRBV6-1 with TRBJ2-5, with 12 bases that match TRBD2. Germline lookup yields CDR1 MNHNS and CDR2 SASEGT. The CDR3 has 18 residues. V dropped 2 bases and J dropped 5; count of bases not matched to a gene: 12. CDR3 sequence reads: CASSEYSLAGGFGETQYF. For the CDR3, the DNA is TGTGCCAGCAGTGAATATTCCCTAGCGGGGGGGTTCGGCGAGACCCAGTACTTC.

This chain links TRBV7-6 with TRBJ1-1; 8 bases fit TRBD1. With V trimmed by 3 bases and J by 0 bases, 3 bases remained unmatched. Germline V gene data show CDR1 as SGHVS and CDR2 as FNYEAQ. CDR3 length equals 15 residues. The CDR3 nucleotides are TGTGCCAGCAGCTTTCAGGGGGCATTGAACACTGAAGCTTTCTTT. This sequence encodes CASSFQGALNTEAFF. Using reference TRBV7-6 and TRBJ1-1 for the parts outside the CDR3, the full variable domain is GAGVSQSPRYKVTKRGQDVALRCDPISGHVSLYWYRQALGQGPEFLTYFNYEAQQDKSGLPNDRFSAERPEGSISTLTIQRTEQRDSAMYRCASSFQGALNTEAFFGQGTRLTVV.

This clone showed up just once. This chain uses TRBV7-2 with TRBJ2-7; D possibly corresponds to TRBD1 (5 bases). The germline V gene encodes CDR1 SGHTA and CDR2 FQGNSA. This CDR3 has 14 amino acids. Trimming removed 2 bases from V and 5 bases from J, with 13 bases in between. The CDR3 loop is CASSLMAGLNEQYF. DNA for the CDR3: TGTGCCAGCAGCTTAATGGCAGGGCTCAACGAGCAGTACTTC.

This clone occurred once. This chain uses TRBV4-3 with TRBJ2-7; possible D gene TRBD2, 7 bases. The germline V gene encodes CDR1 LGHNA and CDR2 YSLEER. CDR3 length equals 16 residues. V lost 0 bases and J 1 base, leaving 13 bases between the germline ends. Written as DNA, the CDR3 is TGCGCCAGCAGCCAAGATGTGAGGGGGGGGTCCTACGAGCAGTACTTC. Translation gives CASSQDVRGGSYEQYF.

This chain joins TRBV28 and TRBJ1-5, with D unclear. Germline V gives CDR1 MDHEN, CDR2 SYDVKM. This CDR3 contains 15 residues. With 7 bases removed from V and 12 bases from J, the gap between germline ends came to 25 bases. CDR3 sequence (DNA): TGTGCCAGCACCGACGGCCAAGGATCCGACACACTCCAGCATTTT. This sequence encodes CASTDGQGSDTLQHF.

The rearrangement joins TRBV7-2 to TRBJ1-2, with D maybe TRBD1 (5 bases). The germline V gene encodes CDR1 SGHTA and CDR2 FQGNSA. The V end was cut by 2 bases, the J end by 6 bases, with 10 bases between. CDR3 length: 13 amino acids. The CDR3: CASSLSTVDGYTF. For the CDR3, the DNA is TGTGCCAGCAGCTTATCGACAGTAGATGGCTACACCTTC.